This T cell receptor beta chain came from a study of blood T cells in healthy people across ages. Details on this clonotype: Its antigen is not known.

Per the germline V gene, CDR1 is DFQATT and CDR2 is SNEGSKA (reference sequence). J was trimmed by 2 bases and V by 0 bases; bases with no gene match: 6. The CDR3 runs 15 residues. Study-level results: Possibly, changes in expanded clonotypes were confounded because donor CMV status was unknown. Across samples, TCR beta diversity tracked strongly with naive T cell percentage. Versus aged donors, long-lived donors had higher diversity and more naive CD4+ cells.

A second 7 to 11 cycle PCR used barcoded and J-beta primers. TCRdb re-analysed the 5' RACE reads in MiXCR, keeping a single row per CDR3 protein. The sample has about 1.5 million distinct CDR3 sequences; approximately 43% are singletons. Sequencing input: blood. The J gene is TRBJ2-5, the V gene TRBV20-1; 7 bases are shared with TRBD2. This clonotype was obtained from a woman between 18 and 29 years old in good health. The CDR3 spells CSARDSRGRQETQYF. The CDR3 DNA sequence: TGCAGTGCTAGAGATTCGCGGGGGAGGCAAGAGACCCAGTACTTC.